The 32 T cell receptor beta chains reported below all come from one sample, sequenced in a study of memory CD4+ T cells and cytomegalovirus serostatus. Sequencing used immunoSEQ multiplex PCR; TCRdb keeps in-frame clones, though not all of them. Altogether some 52,000 clones are present, 70% to 80% being singletons, with the ten largest covering 1.6%. The sort gate was single viable CD3+CD4+CD8-CD45RO+ cells for memory CD4+ T cells. The sequenced material came from memory CD4+ T cells from blood. These receptors were taken from an adult in good health and CMV-seronegative.

J is TRBJ1-3 and V is TRBV7-2; D gene unclear. The CDR3 sequence is 13 residues long. Germline V CDR1 and CDR2: SGHTA, FQGNSA. Trimming shortened V by 0 bases and J by 9 bases, and 9 bases separated the two germline ends. The chain's CDR3 is CASSLAAQSTIYF. Here the CDR3 DNA reads TGTGCCAGCAGCTTAGCGGCGCAGAGCACCATATATTTT.

This clone was recorded a few times. The chain joins TRBV7-2 to TRBJ1-1; D uncertain. The length of the CDR3 is 11 residues. CDR1 is SGHTA, CDR2 FQGNSA, per germline. Trimming shortened V by 5 bases and J by 7 bases, and 8 bases separated the two germline ends. CDR3 residues: CASSKSLEAFF. Written as DNA, the CDR3 is TGTGCCAGCAGCAAGTCCCTTGAAGCTTTCTTT.

The CDR3 DNA reads as TGTGCCAGCAGCATACCAGTCGGGGAGCTGTTTTTT. Protein sequence: CASSIPVGELFF. The rearrangement links TRBV28 to TRBJ2-2; D uncertain. The V gene lost 6 bases and the J gene lost 7 bases, with 9 bases spanning the gap. Germline V gives CDR1 MDHEN, CDR2 SYDVKM. This CDR3 has 12 amino acids.

This clone was seen only once. This chain links TRBV29-1 with TRBJ1-6, with D possibly being TRBD1 (6 bases). Trimming removed 3 bases at V and 12 bases at J, with 15 bases between. In germline, CDR1 is SQVTM, CDR2 ANQGSEA. This CDR3 is 13 amino acids long. CDR3 DNA sequence: TGCAGCGTTGAGACAGGCCCCTGGGAACCCCTCCACTTT. Its protein product is CSVETGPWEPLHF. Based on the CDR3 plus reference TRBV29-1 and TRBJ1-6, the full variable domain is SAVISQKPSRDICQRGTSLTIQCQVDSQVTMMFWYRQQPGQSLTLIATANQGSEATYESGFVIDKFPISRPNLTFSTLTVSNMSPEDSSIYLCSVETGPWEPLHFGNGTRLTVT.

The chain is built from TRBV7-2 and TRBJ2-7, with D unresolved. The CDR3 has 15 amino acids. V lost 1 base and J 2 bases, leaving 12 bases between the germline ends. From germline, CDR1 is SGHTA and CDR2 FQGNSA. CDR3 in DNA: TGTGCCAGCAGCTTAGATCTGGGCCCCACCTACGAGCAGTACTTC. Encoded protein: CASSLDLGPTYEQYF.

This chain links TRBV11-2 with TRBJ1-1, with D unresolved. The CDR3 contains 15 residues. Germline CDR1 SGHAT, CDR2 FQNNGV. V was shortened by 6 bases and J by 0 bases, with 14 bases between the two germline ends. This CDR3 reads CASSLVVSVNTEAFF. DNA for the CDR3: TGTGCCAGCAGTCTAGTCGTATCTGTGAACACTGAAGCTTTCTTT.

The chain uses TRBV5-4 and TRBJ2-3; D is possibly TRBD1 (6 bases). CDR1 SGHNT and CDR2 YYREEE come from the germline V gene (reference sequence). The CDR3 covers 17 residues. Trimming cost V 5 bases and J 0 bases, with 19 bases left between them. The CDR3 sequence is CASSRRIGGQSTDTQYF. Here the CDR3 DNA reads TGTGCCAGCAGTCGCCGCATCGGTGGACAGAGCACAGATACGCAGTATTTT.

The chain has TRBV19 and TRBJ1-2; D unclear. This CDR3 spans 15 amino acids. The germline CDR1 and CDR2 sequences are LNHDA and SQIVND (reference sequence). V was shortened by 5 bases and J by 0 bases, with 13 bases between the two germline ends. The CDR3: CASSSYLQSNYGYTF. The DNA for the CDR3 is TGTGCCAGTAGTTCCTACCTCCAATCTAACTATGGCTACACCTTC.

The sample holds one count of this clone. The chain carries TRBV7-9 and TRBJ1-3; no firm D call. Germline V gives CDR1 SEHNR, CDR2 FQNEAQ (reference sequence). The CDR3 loop spans 13 amino acids. V was shortened by 1 base and J by 4 bases, with 5 bases between the two germline ends. The CDR3 protein is CASSLETGNTIYF. The CDR3 bases are TGTGCCAGCAGCTTAGAGACAGGAAACACCATATATTTT.

V usage is TRBV5-1 and J usage is TRBJ2-5; 10 bases fit TRBD1. CDR3 length equals 16 residues. The V and J ends lost 4 bases and 1 base, in that order; junction bases with no gene match: 7. Per germline, CDR1 SGHRS and CDR2 YFSETQ. In DNA form, the CDR3 reads TGCGCCAGCAGCCGGGGGGACAGGGGATTCCAAGAGACCCAGTACTTC. Translation: CASSRGDRGFQETQYF.

This clone was observed a handful of times. The CDR3 spells CASSRGGGQNTEAFF. The CDR3 bases are TGCGCCAGCAGCCGAGGAGGGGGGCAAAACACTGAAGCTTTCTTT. The chain recombines TRBV4-3 with TRBJ1-1; a weak D match, TRBD1 (6 bases). Trimming stripped 4 bases from V and 2 bases from J, with 14 bases between. Germline assignment: CDR1 LGHNA and CDR2 YSLEER. The CDR3 has 15 residues.

This rearrangement joins TRBV5-1 to TRBJ1-1; 8 nucleotides line up with TRBD1. V was pared by 8 bases and J by 4 bases, with 7 bases of the junction left unmatched. The CDR3 is made up of 13 amino acids. Germline V gives CDR1 SGHRS, CDR2 YFSETQ. CDR3 region: CASQQQGATEAFF. The CDR3, as DNA: TGCGCCAGTCAGCAGCAGGGGGCCACTGAAGCTTTCTTT.

V and J are TRBV5-8 and TRBJ2-6; weak D call: TRBD2 (5 bases). V was shortened by 0 bases and J by 1 base, with 17 bases between the two germline ends. The germline V gene has CDR1 SGHTS and CDR2 YDEGEE. CDR3 length: 19 residues. CDR3 region: CASSLGVEVIGSGANVLTF. The CDR3 DNA sequence: TGTGCCAGCAGCTTGGGAGTGGAGGTAATAGGATCTGGGGCCAACGTCCTGACTTTC. The whole variable domain, remainder taken from reference TRBV5-8 and TRBJ2-6, is EAGVTQSPTHLIKTRGQQATLRCSPISGHTSVYWYQQALGLGLQFLLWYDEGEERNRGNFPPRFSGRQFPNYSSELNVNALELEDSALYLCASSLGVEVIGSGANVLTFGAGSRLTVL.

This clone is a singleton in its sample. V is TRBV9 and J is TRBJ2-6, with D perhaps TRBD1 (6 bases). The CDR3 contains 17 residues. Germline V gene lookup returns CDR1 SGDLS and CDR2 YYNGEE. Trimming left V 3 bases short and J 0 bases short, with 13 bases between. The CDR3 nucleotides read TGTGCCAGCAGCGCTAGTACAGGGCGCTCTGGGGCCAACGTCCTGACTTTC. This codes for CASSASTGRSGANVLTF.

This rearrangement joins TRBV28 to TRBJ2-2, with TRBD1 identical over 9 bases. CDR1 is MDHEN and CDR2 is SYDVKM in the germline V gene. Trimming removed 9 bases from V and 5 bases from J; junction bases left unmatched: 10. The CDR3 length is 15 residues. Here the CDR3 DNA reads TGTGCCAGACGAATTACAGGGGGCCGGACCGGGGAGCTGTTTTTT. As protein: CARRITGGRTGELFF.

This rearrangement joins TRBV7-2 to TRBJ2-6; unclear D gene. V lost 1 base and J 0 bases, leaving 16 bases between the germline ends. The germline V gene has CDR1 SGHTA and CDR2 FQGNSA. The CDR3 runs 19 residues. The CDR3 nucleotides are TGTGCCAGCAGCTTAGGTCTCGGACGGCCGAGCTCTGGGGCCAACGTCCTGACTTTC. As protein: CASSLGLGRPSSGANVLTF.

The V and J genes are TRBV29-1 and TRBJ2-7; TRBD1 agrees at 7 bases. Trimming cost V 7 bases and J 2 bases; bases outside gene matches: 11. Looked up from germline, CDR1 is SQVTM and CDR2 is ANQGSEA. CDR3 length equals 14 residues. The CDR3 DNA follows: TGCAGCGCGATCGAACAGGGGTTTCCCTACGAGCAGTACTTC. Its translation is CSAIEQGFPYEQYF.

CDR3 bases: TGTGCCAGTAGTATAATGGCCCTAGCGGGGGGTACAGATGAGCAGTTCTTC. Its protein product is CASSIMALAGGTDEQFF. V and J are TRBV19 and TRBJ2-1, with 11 bases identical to TRBD2. J lost 8 bases, V lost 2 bases, and 11 bases had no gene match. The germline gives CDR1 LNHDA, CDR2 SQIVND (reference sequence). The CDR3 has 17 residues.

The CDR3 region has the DNA TGTGCCAGCAGCTTGCTTCAGGGAACAAACACCGGGGAGCTGTTTTTT. Amino acids: CASSLLQGTNTGELFF. The genes are TRBV5-4 and TRBJ2-2, with a tentative D call TRBD1 (5 bases). This CDR3 has 16 residues. Germline CDR1 and CDR2: SGHNT and YYREEE (reference sequence). V was pared by 1 base and J by 2 bases, with 12 bases between.

This clone was seen more than once but under ten times. The V call is TRBV15, the J call TRBJ2-7; the match to TRBD1 covers 8 bases. V lost 2 bases, J lost 5 bases, and 11 bases stayed unmatched. The CDR3 extends over 16 amino acids. CDR1 and CDR2 from the germline V gene are LNHNV and YYDKDF (reference sequence). The CDR3 nucleotides are TGTGCCACCAGCAGACTACCCGACAGGGGAAGGAACGAGCAGTACTTC. Translated, it gives CATSRLPDRGRNEQYF.

The rearrangement joins TRBV28 to TRBJ2-3; the match to TRBD2 covers 7 bases. Germline CDR1 is MDHEN and CDR2 is SYDVKM. The V gene end was trimmed by 6 bases and the J gene end by 10 bases; junction bases not matched to a gene: 10. The CDR3 consists of 13 residues. CDR3 region: CASRGGRKSSQYF. The CDR3 DNA is TGTGCCAGCAGGGGCGGGAGAAAGTCCTCGCAGTATTTT.

This clone was seen only once. The chain joins TRBV5-1 to TRBJ1-1; 11 bases fit TRBD1. This CDR3 has 15 residues. J lost 7 bases, V lost 0 bases, and 5 bases had no gene match. CDR1 is SGHRS, CDR2 YFSETQ, per germline. CDR3 region: CASSLAGQGAGEAFF. In nucleotides, the CDR3 is TGCGCCAGCAGCTTGGCCGGACAGGGGGCTGGTGAAGCTTTCTTT.

The genes are TRBV19 and TRBJ1-1; 7 nucleotides align to TRBD1. Germline V gene data show CDR1 as LNHDA and CDR2 as SQIVND (reference sequence). V gave up 6 bases and J gave up 1 base; unmatched junction bases: 5. CDR3 length: 14 residues. The CDR3 spells CASREQGPNTEAFF. In DNA, the CDR3 is TGTGCCAGTAGGGAACAGGGGCCGAACACTGAAGCTTTCTTT. Looking up the rest from reference TRBV19 and TRBJ1-1 gives the full variable domain: DGGITQSPKYLFRKEGQNVTLSCEQNLNHDAMYWYRQDPGQGLRLIYYSQIVNDFQKGDIAEGYSVSREKKESFPLTVTSAQKNPTAFYLCASREQGPNTEAFFGQGTRLTVV.

The V and J genes are TRBV14 and TRBJ2-2; D uncertain. V was pared by 5 bases and J by 1 base, with 14 bases between. The CDR3 has 16 amino acids. The germline V gene has CDR1 SGHDN and CDR2 FVKESK. CDR3: CASSYLVTLNTGELFF. CDR3 bases: TGTGCCAGCAGCTACCTTGTGACACTGAACACCGGGGAGCTGTTTTTT.

The chain joins TRBV6-1 to TRBJ1-4, with 10 bases fitting TRBD1. CDR3 length: 15 amino acids. Per germline, CDR1 MNHNS and CDR2 SASEGT. V was pared by 5 bases and J by 7 bases, with 7 bases of the junction left unmatched. The CDR3 DNA sequence: TGTGCCAGCAGTTCAGGGACAGGGGTGGCTGAAAAACTGTTTTTT. Translation: CASSSGTGVAEKLFF.

The chain employs TRBV5-4 and TRBJ2-5; D is perhaps TRBD1 (6 bases). CDR3 length: 16 amino acids. The V gene's germline CDR1 is SGHNT and CDR2 YYREEE (reference sequence). Deletions cut 0 bases from V and 1 base from J, with 13 bases between. In nucleotides, the CDR3 is TGTGCCAGCAGCTTGGGTTCAGGGGCGAGCCAAGAGACCCAGTACTTC. Its protein is CASSLGSGASQETQYF.

This clone was recorded once. The rearrangement uses TRBV7-9 and TRBJ1-1; 7 bases line up with TRBD1. V lost 4 bases and J lost 1; bases outside the gene matches: 12. The CDR3 loop spans 17 amino acids. The germline CDR1 and CDR2 sequences are SEHNR and FQNEAQ (reference sequence). The CDR3 loop is CASSSNTRQGGNTEAFF. CDR3 coding DNA: TGTGCCAGCAGCTCCAACACTAGACAGGGTGGGAACACTGAAGCTTTCTTT.

The V and J genes are TRBV2 and TRBJ1-5; a weak D match, TRBD1 (5 bases). From germline, CDR1 is SNHLY and CDR2 FYNNEI. This CDR3 has 15 residues. Trimming left V 3 bases short and J 1 base short, with 10 bases between. In DNA, the CDR3 is TGTGCCAGCAGTGACCAGCAGGGCAGCAATCAGCCCCAGCATTTT. As protein: CASSDQQGSNQPQHF.

This clone was seen just once. The V and J genes are TRBV27 and TRBJ1-2, with TRBD1 identical over 11 bases. V shed 8 bases, J shed 4 bases, and the junction held 12 bases outside the gene matches. This CDR3 has 16 residues. Germline V gives CDR1 MNHEY, CDR2 SMNVEV (reference sequence). Here the CDR3 DNA reads TGTGCCAGCGGCACTCTCCGGACAGGGGGCGTCTATGGCTACACCTTC. Translation: CASGTLRTGGVYGYTF.

V gene TRBV28 combines with J gene TRBJ2-3, with D possibly being TRBD1 or TRBD2 (5 bases each). The CDR3 runs 14 residues. The V gene's germline CDR1 is MDHEN and CDR2 SYDVKM. With 4 bases removed from V and 1 base from J, the gap between germline ends came to 9 bases. The CDR3 is CASSSGTRTDTQYF. The CDR3 DNA follows: TGTGCCAGCAGTTCCGGGACCCGCACAGATACGCAGTATTTT.

This sequence joins TRBV5-1 and TRBJ1-4, with a possible D match to TRBD1 (6 bases). The V end lost 5 bases, the J end lost 3 bases, and 11 bases lay between the germline ends. The CDR3 totals 14 residues. Germline CDR1 SGHRS, CDR2 YFSETQ. CDR3 sequence (DNA): TGCGCCAGCAGAGGGGGGGCTTCTAATGAAAAACTGTTTTTT. Translation gives CASRGGASNEKLFF.

The sample holds a few counts of this clone. This sequence joins TRBV4-1 and TRBJ1-5; tentatively, D is TRBD1 (5 bases). This CDR3 is built from 16 residues. V was clipped by 1 base and J by 1 base, with 11 bases between them. From germline, CDR1 is MGHRA and CDR2 YSYEKL. The CDR3: CASSQVGWDSNQPQHF. CDR3 in DNA: TGCGCCAGCAGCCAAGTAGGCTGGGACAGCAATCAGCCCCAGCATTTT.